Listed here are 10 T cell receptor beta chains from one sample, sequenced in a study of T cells in localized non-small cell lung cancer. Sequenced by immunoSEQ multiplex PCR; TCRdb stores in-frame clones only, minus some. The top ten hold 4.1% of the sample, which has about 35,000 clones, 75% to 90% seen once. Sequences were derived from peripheral blood, sampled before any cancer treatment. The origin of the receptors is a man between 40 and 70 years old with stage I lung adenocarcinoma.

This clone has only a few counts. V usage is TRBV18 and J usage is TRBJ1-5; D is undetermined. V dropped 3 bases and J dropped 5 bases, with 8 bases sitting between them. The CDR3 is made up of 13 amino acids. Germline V lookup: CDR1 KGHSH, CDR2 LQKENI. CDR3 in amino acids: CASSPIQDQPQHF. For the CDR3, the DNA is TGTGCCAGCTCACCTATACAAGATCAGCCCCAGCATTTT.

CDR3 nucleotide sequence: TGTGCCAGCAGTTTGGGTGGACAGTTCGGCTACACCTTC. The encoded protein is CASSLGGQFGYTF. The chain uses TRBV28 and TRBJ1-2; a possible D gene is TRBD1 (6 bases). CDR1 and CDR2 (germline): MDHEN, SYDVKM. Between the trimmed V and J ends, which lost 3 bases and 8 bases, there was a span of 13 bases. This CDR3 is 13 amino acids long.

V usage is TRBV6-1 and J usage is TRBJ1-5; D gene ambiguous. CDR3 length equals 15 residues. The germline V and J ends were trimmed by 3 bases and 5 bases, with 14 bases remaining between them. Germline CDR1 is MNHNS and CDR2 is SASEGT. The CDR3 nucleotides read TGTGCCAGCAGTGATCCCGTCCGTTTTTATCAGCCCCAGCATTTT. Amino acids: CASSDPVRFYQPQHF.

V is TRBV7-2 and J is TRBJ2-5, with TRBD2 matching 13 bases. Per the germline V gene, CDR1 is SGHTA and CDR2 is FQGNSA. The CDR3 runs 19 residues. Losses at the gene ends were 1 base for V and 0 bases for J; bases not matched to a gene: 8. The CDR3 protein is CASSLVPTSGGAYQETQYF. As DNA, the CDR3 is TGTGCCAGCAGCTTAGTCCCCACTAGCGGGGGGGCCTACCAAGAGACCCAGTACTTC.

This rearrangement joins TRBV5-1 to TRBJ2-5; maybe TRBD1 (5 bases). The V and J ends lost 4 bases and 2 bases respectively, with 18 bases between them. CDR1 and CDR2 from the germline V gene are SGHRS and YFSETQ. The CDR3 runs 16 residues. The CDR3 loop is CASSMDISGPQETQYF. CDR3 in DNA: TGCGCCAGCAGCATGGACATCTCGGGCCCTCAAGAGACCCAGTACTTC.

The rearrangement joins TRBV19 to TRBJ2-3; D gene uncertain. Per germline, CDR1 LNHDA and CDR2 SQIVND (reference sequence). The germline V and J ends were trimmed by 7 bases and 0 bases, with 14 bases remaining between them. The CDR3 runs 15 residues. The CDR3 DNA sequence: TGTGCCAGTAACCCGCGTTTATCTAGCACAGATACGCAGTATTTT. As protein: CASNPRLSSTDTQYF.

The chain links TRBV9 to TRBJ2-4, with D tentatively TRBD1 (5 bases). Per the germline V gene, CDR1 is SGDLS and CDR2 is YYNGEE. This CDR3 contains 13 residues. The germline V and J ends were trimmed by 4 bases and 4 bases, with 9 bases remaining between them. DNA for the CDR3: TGTGCCAGCAGCCCGGACACTAAAAACATTCAGTACTTC. Translating it yields CASSPDTKNIQYF.

The gene calls are TRBV4-2 and TRBJ2-5; D gene uncertain. This CDR3 region has 14 residues. Between the trimmed V and J ends, which lost 0 bases and 4 bases, there was a span of 9 bases. The V gene's germline CDR1 is LGHNA and CDR2 YNFKEQ. CDR3 residues: CASSQDNKGETQYF. The CDR3 nucleotides read TGTGCCAGCAGCCAAGATAACAAGGGAGAGACCCAGTACTTC.

V and J are TRBV29-1 and TRBJ1-2, with D perhaps TRBD1 (5 bases). V lost 4 bases to trimming and J lost 0 bases, with 9 bases between them. The CDR3 is 13 amino acids. The V gene's germline CDR1 is SQVTM and CDR2 ANQGSEA. In DNA form, the CDR3 reads TGCAGCGTTGCAACAGGCCCTAACTATGGCTACACCTTC. Translated, it gives CSVATGPNYGYTF.

V is TRBV6-6 and J is TRBJ2-2; D uncertain. The V gene's germline CDR1 is MNHNY and CDR2 SVGAGI (reference sequence). CDR3 size: 15 residues. V lost 0 bases and J 4 bases, leaving 9 bases between the germline ends. The CDR3 reads CASSYSGQPTGELFF. DNA of the CDR3: TGTGCCAGCAGTTACTCGGGCCAGCCCACCGGGGAGCTGTTTTTT.